Listed below are T cell receptor beta chains from one sample, sequenced in a study of blood T cell repertoires in COVID-19. This table comes from immunoSEQ multiplex PCR, and its TCRdb copy is limited to in-frame clones, with some not included. The profile covers roughly 190,000 clones, with about nine tenths appearing a single time and roughly 9.7% taken by the ten largest. The sequencing input was peripheral blood. These receptors all stem from a woman aged 60-70 years with COVID-19, enrolled during active disease. Each CDR3 is given with its conserved first and last residue. Fields, in order: D gene, V gene, clone size, J gene, CDR3 protein, CDR3 DNA. D genes are given only for firm matches. Clone size is not always given. Where it is, it says once, few, many or a class for expanded clones.

-	TRBV6-5	-	TRBJ1-2	CASKGASFYGYTF	TGTGCCAGCAAAGGGGCCAGTTTCTATGGCTACACCTTC
TRBD1	TRBV5-1	-	TRBJ2-5	CASAGGETQYF	TGCGCCAGCGCAGGGGGTGAGACCCAGTACTTC
-	TRBV9	-	TRBJ2-7	CASSVGEEQYF	TGTGCCAGCAGCGTAGGAGAGGAGCAGTACTTC
TRBD2	TRBV6-2/TRBV6-3	-	TRBJ2-3	CASSYSRGDTQYF	TGTGCCAGCAGTTACTCGCGGGGGGATACGCAGTATTTT
-	TRBV27	-	TRBJ1-5	CASSLSLGRGSQPQHF	TGTGCCAGCAGTTTATCGCTCGGGCGGGGCTCTCAGCCCCAGCATTTT
-	TRBV7-7	-	TRBJ2-2	CASSLSGNTGELFF	TGTGCTAGCAGCTTGTCAGGGAACACCGGGGAGCTGTTTTTT
TRBD1	TRBV7-2	once	TRBJ1-4	CASSPRGPNEKLFF	TGTGCCAGCAGCCCCAGGGGGCCGAATGAAAAACTGTTTTTT
TRBD2	TRBV11-3	-	TRBJ2-3	CASSTPGLAGADTQYF	TGTGCCAGCAGCACTCCGGGACTAGCGGGAGCAGATACGCAGTATTTT
TRBD1	TRBV28	-	TRBJ1-2	CASSFGDRDSGYTF	TGTGCCAGCAGTTTCGGGGACAGGGACTCAGGCTACACCTTC
-	TRBV5-1	-	TRBJ2-2	CASSGLLGNTGELFF	TGCGCCAGCAGCGGCCTGTTGGGCAACACCGGGGAGCTGTTTTTT
-	TRBV5-4	-	TRBJ2-7	CASSSPGRTTYEQYF	TGTGCCAGCAGCTCTCCGGGACGGACTACCTACGAGCAGTACTTC
-	TRBV15	-	TRBJ2-1	CATSRDSRAHEQFF	TGTGCCACCAGCAGAGACTCCAGGGCCCATGAGCAGTTCTTC
-	TRBV7-2	-	TRBJ2-1	CASSRQISGVDEQFF	TGTGCCAGCAGCCGTCAGATTAGCGGAGTGGATGAGCAGTTCTTC
-	TRBV10-3	-	TRBJ1-1	CAIRDGGAGTEAFF	TGTGCCATCAGAGACGGGGGTGCGGGCACTGAAGCTTTCTTT
TRBD2	TRBV5-1	-	TRBJ2-1	CASSRLASGNYNEQFF	TGCGCCAGCAGCCGCCTAGCTAGCGGAAATTACAATGAGCAGTTCTTC
-	TRBV6-5	-	TRBJ1-1	CASSYHRVSEAFF	TGTGCCAGCAGTTACCACAGGGTATCTGAAGCTTTCTTT
TRBD2	TRBV9	-	TRBJ2-1	CASSVVAGADNEQFF	TGTGCCAGCAGCGTAGTAGCGGGGGCCGACAATGAGCAGTTCTTC
-	TRBV7-8	-	TRBJ1-5	CASSLGTGQPQHF	TGTGCCAGCAGCTTAGGTACCGGGCAGCCCCAGCATTTT
TRBD1	TRBV19	few	TRBJ1-2	CASRARDRFYGYTF	TGTGCCAGTAGGGCTCGGGACAGGTTCTATGGCTACACCTTC
TRBD1	TRBV19	-	TRBJ1-3	CASDEDRALGNTIYF	TGTGCCAGTGACGAGGACAGGGCCCTCGGAAACACCATATATTTT
-	TRBV6-1	-	TRBJ2-1	CASSEVTGRPREQFF	TGTGCCAGCAGTGAAGTAACAGGGAGACCCCGTGAGCAGTTCTTC
-	TRBV3-1/TRBV3-2	-	TRBJ2-1	CASSQEGTPYNEQFF	TGTGCCAGCAGCCAAGAGGGGACTCCCTACAATGAGCAGTTCTTC
TRBD1	TRBV15	-	TRBJ1-1	CATSRAGGINTEAFF	TGTGCCACCAGCAGGGCAGGGGGTATTAACACTGAAGCTTTCTTT
TRBD1	TRBV27	-	TRBJ2-5	CASSPLQGAGETQYF	TGTGCCAGCAGTCCACTACAGGGGGCAGGCGAGACCCAGTACTTC
-	TRBV18	-	TRBJ1-1	CASSPSQVGTEAFF	TGTGCCAGCTCACCGAGTCAGGTGGGCACTGAAGCTTTCTTT
-	TRBV18	-	TRBJ2-5	CASSHTVRGETQYF	TGTGCCAGCTCACACACAGTAAGGGGAGAGACCCAGTACTTC
-	TRBV24-1	-	TRBJ1-1	CATSVGANTEAFF	TGTGCCACCAGTGTGGGCGCCAACACTGAAGCTTTCTTT
TRBD1	TRBV5-4	-	TRBJ2-7	CASSDRGLRGYEQYF	TGTGCCAGCAGCGACAGGGGACTCCGAGGCTACGAGCAGTACTTC
TRBD1	TRBV28	few	TRBJ1-1	CASGRPGQGTEAFF	TGTGCCAGCGGACGGCCGGGACAGGGCACTGAAGCTTTCTTT